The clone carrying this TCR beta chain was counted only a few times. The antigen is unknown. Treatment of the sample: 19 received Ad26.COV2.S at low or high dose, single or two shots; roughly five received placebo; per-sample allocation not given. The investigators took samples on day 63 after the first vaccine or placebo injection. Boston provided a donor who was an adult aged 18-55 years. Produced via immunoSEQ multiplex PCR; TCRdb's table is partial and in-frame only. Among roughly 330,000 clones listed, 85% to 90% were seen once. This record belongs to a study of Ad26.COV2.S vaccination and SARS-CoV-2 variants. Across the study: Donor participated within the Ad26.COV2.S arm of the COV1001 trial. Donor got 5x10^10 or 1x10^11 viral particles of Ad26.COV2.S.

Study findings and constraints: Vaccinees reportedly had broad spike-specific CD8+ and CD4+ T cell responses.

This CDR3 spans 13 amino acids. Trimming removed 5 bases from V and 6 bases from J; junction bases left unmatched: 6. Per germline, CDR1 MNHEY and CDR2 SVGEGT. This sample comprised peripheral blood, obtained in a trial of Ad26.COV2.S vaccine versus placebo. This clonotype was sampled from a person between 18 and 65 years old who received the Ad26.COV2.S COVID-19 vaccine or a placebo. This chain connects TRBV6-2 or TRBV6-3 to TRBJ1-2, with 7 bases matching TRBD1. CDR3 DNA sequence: TGTGCCAGCAGTCAGGGGGGCCCCGATGGCTACACCTTC. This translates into CASSQGGPDGYTF.